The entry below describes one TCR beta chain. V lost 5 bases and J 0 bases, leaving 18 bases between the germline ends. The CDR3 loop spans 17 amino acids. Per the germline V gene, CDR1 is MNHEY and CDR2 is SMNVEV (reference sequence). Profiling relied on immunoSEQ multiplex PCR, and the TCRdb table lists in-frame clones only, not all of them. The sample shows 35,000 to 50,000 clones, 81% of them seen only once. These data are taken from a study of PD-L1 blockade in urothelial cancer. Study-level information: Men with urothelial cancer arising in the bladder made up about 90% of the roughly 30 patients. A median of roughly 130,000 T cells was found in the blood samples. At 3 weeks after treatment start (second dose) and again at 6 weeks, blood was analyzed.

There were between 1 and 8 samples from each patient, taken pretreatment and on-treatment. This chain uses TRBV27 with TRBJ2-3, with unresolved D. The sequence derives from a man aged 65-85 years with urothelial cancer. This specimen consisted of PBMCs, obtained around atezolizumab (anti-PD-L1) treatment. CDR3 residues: CASSASYWAASTDTQYF. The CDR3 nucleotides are TGTGCCAGCAGTGCCAGCTATTGGGCCGCTAGCACAGATACGCAGTATTTT.